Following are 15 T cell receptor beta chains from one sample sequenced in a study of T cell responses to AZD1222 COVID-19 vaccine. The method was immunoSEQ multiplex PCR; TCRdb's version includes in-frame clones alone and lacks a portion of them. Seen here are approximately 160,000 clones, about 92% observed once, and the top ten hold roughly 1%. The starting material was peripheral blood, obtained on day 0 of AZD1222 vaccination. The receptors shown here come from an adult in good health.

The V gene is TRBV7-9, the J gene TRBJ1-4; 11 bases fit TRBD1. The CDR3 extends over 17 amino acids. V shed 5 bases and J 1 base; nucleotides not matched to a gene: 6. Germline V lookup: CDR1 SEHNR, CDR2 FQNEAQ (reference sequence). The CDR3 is CASSRTGGLETNEKLFF. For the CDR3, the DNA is TGTGCCAGCAGCCGGACAGGGGGCCTGGAAACTAATGAAAAACTGTTTTTT. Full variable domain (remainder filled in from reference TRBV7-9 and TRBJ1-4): DTGVSQNPRHKITKRGQNVTFRCDPISEHNRLYWYRQTLGQGPEFLTYFQNEAQLEKSRLLSDRFSAERPKGSFSTLEIQRTEQGDSAMYLCASSRTGGLETNEKLFFGSGTQLSVL.

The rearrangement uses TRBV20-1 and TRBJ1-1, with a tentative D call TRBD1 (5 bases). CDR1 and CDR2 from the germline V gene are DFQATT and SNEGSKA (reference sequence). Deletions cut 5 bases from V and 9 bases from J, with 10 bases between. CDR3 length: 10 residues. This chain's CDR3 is CSAGGDKAFF. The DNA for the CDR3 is TGCAGTGCTGGAGGGGATAAAGCTTTCTTT.

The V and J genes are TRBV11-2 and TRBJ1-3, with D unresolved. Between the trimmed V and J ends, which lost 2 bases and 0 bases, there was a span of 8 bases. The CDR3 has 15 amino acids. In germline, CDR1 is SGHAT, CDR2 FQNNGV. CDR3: CASSLSRLSGNTIYF. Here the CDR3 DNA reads TGTGCCAGCAGCTTATCGCGGCTCTCTGGAAACACCATATATTTT.

The CDR3 protein is CASSLGISQPQHF. The CDR3 DNA reads as TGTGCCAGCAGTTTAGGGATTAGTCAGCCCCAGCATTTT. The rearrangement links TRBV27 to TRBJ1-5; D call uncertain. V was shortened by 2 bases and J by 6 bases, with 8 bases between the two germline ends. This CDR3 spans 13 amino acids. Germline V lookup: CDR1 MNHEY, CDR2 SMNVEV (reference sequence).

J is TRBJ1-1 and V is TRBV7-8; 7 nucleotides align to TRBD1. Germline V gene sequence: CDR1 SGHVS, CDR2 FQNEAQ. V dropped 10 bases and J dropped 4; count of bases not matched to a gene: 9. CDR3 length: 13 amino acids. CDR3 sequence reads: CANTTNRGTEAFF. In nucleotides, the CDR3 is TGTGCCAACACAACAAACAGGGGCACTGAAGCTTTCTTT.

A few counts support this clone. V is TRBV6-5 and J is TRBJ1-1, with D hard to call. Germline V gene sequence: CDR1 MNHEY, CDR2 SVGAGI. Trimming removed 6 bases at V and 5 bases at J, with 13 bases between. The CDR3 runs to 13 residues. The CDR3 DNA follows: TGTGCCAGCAGGATTATTAGAGCGACTGAAGCTTTCTTT. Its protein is CASRIIRATEAFF.

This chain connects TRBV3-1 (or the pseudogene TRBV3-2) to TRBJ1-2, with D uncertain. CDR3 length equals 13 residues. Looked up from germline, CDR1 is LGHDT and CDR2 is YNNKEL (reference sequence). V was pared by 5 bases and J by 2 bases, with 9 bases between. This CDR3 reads CASSLLGNYGYTF. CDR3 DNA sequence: TGTGCCAGCAGCTTACTGGGGAACTATGGCTACACCTTC.

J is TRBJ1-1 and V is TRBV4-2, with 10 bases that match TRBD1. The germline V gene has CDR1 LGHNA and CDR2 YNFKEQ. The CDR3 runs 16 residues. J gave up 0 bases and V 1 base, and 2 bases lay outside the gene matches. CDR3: CASSQGQGAMNTEAFF. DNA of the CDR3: TGTGCCAGCAGCCAAGGACAGGGGGCGATGAACACTGAAGCTTTCTTT.

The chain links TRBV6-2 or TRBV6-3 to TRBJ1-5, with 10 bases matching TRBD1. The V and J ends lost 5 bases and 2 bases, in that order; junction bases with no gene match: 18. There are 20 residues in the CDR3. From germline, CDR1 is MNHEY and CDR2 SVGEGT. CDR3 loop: CASSPISGQGRTFGNQPQHF. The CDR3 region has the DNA TGTGCCAGCAGTCCCATCTCGGGACAGGGGCGGACATTCGGCAATCAGCCCCAGCATTTT.

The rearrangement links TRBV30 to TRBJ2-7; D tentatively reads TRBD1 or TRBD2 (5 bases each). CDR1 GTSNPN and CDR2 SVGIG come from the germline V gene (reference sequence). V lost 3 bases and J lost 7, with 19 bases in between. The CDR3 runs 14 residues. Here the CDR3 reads CAWRTPGRPGEQYF. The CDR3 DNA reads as TGTGCCTGGAGGACACCGGGACGACCGGGGGAGCAGTACTTC. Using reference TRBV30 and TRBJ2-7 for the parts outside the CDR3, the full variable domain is SQTIHQWPATLVQPVGSPLSLECTVEGTSNPNLYWYRQAAGRGLQLLFYSVGIGQISSEVPQNLSASRPQDRQFILSSKKLLLSDSGFYLCAWRTPGRPGEQYFGPGTRLTVT.

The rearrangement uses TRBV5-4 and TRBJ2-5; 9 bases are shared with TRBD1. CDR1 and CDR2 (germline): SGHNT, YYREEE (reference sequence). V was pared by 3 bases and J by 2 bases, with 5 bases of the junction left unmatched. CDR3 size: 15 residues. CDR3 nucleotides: TGTGCCAGCAGCTCCGCCGGGACAGGGCAAGAGACCCAGTACTTC. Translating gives CASSSAGTGQETQYF.

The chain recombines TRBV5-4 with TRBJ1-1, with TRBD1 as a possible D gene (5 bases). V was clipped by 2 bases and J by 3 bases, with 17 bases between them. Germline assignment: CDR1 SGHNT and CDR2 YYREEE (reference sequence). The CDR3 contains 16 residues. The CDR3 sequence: CASSFGAGYRDTEAFF. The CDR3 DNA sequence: TGTGCCAGCAGCTTTGGGGCAGGGTATCGGGACACTGAAGCTTTCTTT.

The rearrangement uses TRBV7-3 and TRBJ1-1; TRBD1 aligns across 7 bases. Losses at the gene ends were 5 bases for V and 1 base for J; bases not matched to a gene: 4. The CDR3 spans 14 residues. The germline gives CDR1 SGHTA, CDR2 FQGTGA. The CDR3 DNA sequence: TGTGCCAGCAGCGCGAGACAGGGGAACACTGAAGCTTTCTTT. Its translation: CASSARQGNTEAFF.

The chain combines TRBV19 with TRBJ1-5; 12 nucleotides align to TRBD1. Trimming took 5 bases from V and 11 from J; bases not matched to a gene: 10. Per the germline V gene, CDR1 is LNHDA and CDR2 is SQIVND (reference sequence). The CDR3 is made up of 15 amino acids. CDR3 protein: CASSPGQGAFGTQHF. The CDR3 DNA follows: TGTGCCAGTAGTCCGGGACAGGGGGCGTTCGGTACCCAGCATTTT.

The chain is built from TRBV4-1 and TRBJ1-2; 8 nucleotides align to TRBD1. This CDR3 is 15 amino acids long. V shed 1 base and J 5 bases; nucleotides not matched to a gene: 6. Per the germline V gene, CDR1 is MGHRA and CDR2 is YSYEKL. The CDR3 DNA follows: TGCGCCAGCAGCCAAGTCCAGGGGGCTGGATATGGCTACACCTTC. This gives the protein CASSQVQGAGYGYTF.